This T cell receptor (beta chain) was observed in a study of T cells in localized non-small cell lung cancer. Overall study findings and caveats: Of the tissues analyzed, uninvolved adjacent lung showed maximal T cell clonality, greater than tumor. Since sequencing was restricted to only one region of the tumor, intratumor heterogeneity remains a possibility. Researchers found a median approximately 53 of the top 100 tumor clones in adjacent lung. Patients showing higher blood T cell density tended to see longer overall survival.

CDR1 is SGHRS and CDR2 is YFSETQ in the germline V gene. V lost 4 bases to trimming and J lost 8 bases; unmatched junction nucleotides: 9. CDR3 length equals 14 residues. Worth noting for this clone: Its antigen is currently unknown.

Clones were sequenced by immunoSEQ multiplex PCR, and TCRdb holds only the in-frame ones, with some missing. Here the sample spans approximately 31,000 clones, about 81% being singletons. The V call is TRBV5-1, the J call TRBJ1-3, with 7 bases fitting TRBD1. The sequence came from a male donor aged 60 or over with stage II squamous cell lung carcinoma. The sequences come from peripheral blood, collected before any cancer treatment. The CDR3 region has the DNA TGCGCCAGCAGCCCCCAGGGGGGAAGGGACACCATATATTTT. It translates to CASSPQGGRDTIYF.